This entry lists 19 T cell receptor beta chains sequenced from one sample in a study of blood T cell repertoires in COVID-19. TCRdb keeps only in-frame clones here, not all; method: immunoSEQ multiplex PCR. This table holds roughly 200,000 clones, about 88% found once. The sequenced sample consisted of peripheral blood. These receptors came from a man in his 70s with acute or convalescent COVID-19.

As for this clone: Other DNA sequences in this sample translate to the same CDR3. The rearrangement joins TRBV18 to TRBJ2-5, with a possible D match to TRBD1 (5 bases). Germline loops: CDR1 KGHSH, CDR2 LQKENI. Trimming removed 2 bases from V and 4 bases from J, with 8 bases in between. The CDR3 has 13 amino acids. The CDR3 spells CASSPGQGETQYF. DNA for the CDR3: TGTGCCAGCTCACCAGGGCAGGGAGAGACCCAGTACTTC.

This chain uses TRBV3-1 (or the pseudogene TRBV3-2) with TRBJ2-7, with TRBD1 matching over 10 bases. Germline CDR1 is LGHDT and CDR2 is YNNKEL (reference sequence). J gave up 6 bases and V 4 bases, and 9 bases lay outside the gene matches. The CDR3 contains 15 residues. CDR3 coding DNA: TGTGCCAGCAGCCTTACCGGGACAGGGGAGGGCGAGCAGTACTTC. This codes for CASSLTGTGEGEQYF.

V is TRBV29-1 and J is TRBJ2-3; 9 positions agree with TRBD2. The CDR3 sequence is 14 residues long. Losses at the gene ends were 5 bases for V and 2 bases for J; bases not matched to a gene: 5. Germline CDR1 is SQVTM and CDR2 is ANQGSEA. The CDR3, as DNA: TGCAGCGTTCGGCCTAGCGGGAACACAGATACGCAGTATTTT. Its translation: CSVRPSGNTDTQYF.

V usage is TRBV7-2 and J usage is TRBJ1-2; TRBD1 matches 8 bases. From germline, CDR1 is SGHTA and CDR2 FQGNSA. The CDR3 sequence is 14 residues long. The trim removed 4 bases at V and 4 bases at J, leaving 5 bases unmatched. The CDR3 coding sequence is TGTGCCAGCAGCTGGACAGGGCGCACCTATGGCTACACCTTC. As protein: CASSWTGRTYGYTF.

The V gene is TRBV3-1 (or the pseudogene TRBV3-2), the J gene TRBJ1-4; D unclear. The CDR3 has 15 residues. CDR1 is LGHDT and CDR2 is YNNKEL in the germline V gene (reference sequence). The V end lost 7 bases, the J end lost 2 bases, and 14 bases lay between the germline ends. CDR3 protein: CASTPGRWTNEKLFF. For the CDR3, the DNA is TGTGCCAGCACCCCAGGAAGGTGGACTAATGAAAAACTGTTTTTT.

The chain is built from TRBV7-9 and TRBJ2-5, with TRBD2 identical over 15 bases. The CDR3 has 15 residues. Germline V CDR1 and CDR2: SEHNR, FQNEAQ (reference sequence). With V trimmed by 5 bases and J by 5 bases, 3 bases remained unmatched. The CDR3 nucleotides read TGTGCCAGCAGCACTGGACTAGCGGGAGGGGAGACCCAGTACTTC. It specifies CASSTGLAGGETQYF.

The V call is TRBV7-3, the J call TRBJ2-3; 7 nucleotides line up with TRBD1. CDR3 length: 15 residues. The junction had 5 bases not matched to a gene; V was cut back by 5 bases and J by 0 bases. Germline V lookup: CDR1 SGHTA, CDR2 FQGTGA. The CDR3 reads CASSIRGQSTDTQYF. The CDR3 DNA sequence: TGTGCCAGCAGCATCCGGGGACAGAGCACAGATACGCAGTATTTT.

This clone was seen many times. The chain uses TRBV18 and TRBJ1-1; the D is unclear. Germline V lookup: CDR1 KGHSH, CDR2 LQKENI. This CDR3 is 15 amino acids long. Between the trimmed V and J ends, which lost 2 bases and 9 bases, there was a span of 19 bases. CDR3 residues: CASSPGSSRADKAFF. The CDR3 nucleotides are TGTGCCAGCTCACCAGGTTCGTCGAGAGCTGACAAAGCTTTCTTT.

CDR3: CASSTGQENTGELFF. DNA for the CDR3: TGTGCCAGCAGCACCGGACAGGAGAACACCGGGGAGCTGTTTTTT. The rearrangement joins TRBV5-5 to TRBJ2-2, with TRBD1 identical over 7 bases. The CDR3 length is 15 residues. V was clipped by 4 bases and J by 1 base; unmatched bases: 4. Germline values: CDR1 SGHKS, CDR2 YYEKEE (reference sequence).

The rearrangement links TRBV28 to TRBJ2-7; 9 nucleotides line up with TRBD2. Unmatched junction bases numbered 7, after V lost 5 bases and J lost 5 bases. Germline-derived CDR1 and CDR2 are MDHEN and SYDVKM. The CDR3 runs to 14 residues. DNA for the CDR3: TGTGCCAGCAGTCATAGCGGGAGCCGGAACGAGCAGTACTTC. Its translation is CASSHSGSRNEQYF.

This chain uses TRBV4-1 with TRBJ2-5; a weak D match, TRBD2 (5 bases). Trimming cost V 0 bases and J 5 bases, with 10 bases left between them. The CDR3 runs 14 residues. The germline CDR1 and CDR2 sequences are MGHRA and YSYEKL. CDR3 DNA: TGCGCCAGCAGCCAAGATCCTAAGCGGGAGACCCAGTACTTC. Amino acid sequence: CASSQDPKRETQYF.

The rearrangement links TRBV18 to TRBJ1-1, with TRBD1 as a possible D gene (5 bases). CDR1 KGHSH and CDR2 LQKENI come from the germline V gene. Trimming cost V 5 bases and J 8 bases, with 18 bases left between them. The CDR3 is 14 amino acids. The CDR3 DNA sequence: TGTGCCAGCTCAGGTTACGACAGCGGGGGGGAAGCTTTCTTT. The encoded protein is CASSGYDSGGEAFF.

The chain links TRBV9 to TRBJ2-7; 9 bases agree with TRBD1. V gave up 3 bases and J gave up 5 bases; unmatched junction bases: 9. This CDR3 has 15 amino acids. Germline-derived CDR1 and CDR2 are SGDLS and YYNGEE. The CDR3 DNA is TGTGCCAGCAGCGCGACCGACAGGGGGTACAACGAGCAGTACTTC. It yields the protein CASSATDRGYNEQYF.

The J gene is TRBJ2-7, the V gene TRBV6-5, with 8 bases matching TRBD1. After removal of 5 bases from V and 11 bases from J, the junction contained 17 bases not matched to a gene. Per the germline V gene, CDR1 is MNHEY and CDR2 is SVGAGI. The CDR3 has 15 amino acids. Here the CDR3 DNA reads TGTGCCAGCAGTAGAAAACTATCGGGACAGGCTTATGAGTACTTC. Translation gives CASSRKLSGQAYEYF.

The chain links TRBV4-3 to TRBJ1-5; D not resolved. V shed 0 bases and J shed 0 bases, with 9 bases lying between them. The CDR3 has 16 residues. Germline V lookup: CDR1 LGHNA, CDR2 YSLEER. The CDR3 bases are TGCGCCAGCAGCCAAGATTTCGCGTTTAGCAATCAGCCCCAGCATTTT. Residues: CASSQDFAFSNQPQHF.

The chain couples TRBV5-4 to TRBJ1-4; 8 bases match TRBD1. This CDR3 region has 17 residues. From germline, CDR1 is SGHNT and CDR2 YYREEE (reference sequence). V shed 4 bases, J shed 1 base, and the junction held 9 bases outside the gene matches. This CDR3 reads CASSIQGAGVTNEKLFF. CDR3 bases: TGTGCCAGCAGCATCCAGGGGGCTGGGGTAACTAATGAAAAACTGTTTTTT.

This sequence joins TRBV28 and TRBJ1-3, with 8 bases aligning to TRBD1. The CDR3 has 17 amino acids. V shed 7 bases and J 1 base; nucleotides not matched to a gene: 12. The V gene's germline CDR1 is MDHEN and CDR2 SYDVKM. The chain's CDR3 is CASNPSGGGISGNTIYF. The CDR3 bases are TGTGCCAGCAACCCCTCAGGGGGCGGAATATCTGGAAACACCATATATTTT.

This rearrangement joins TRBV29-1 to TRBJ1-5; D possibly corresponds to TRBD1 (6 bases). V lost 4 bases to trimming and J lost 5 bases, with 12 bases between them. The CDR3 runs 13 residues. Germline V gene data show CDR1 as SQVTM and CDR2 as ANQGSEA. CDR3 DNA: TGCAGCGTTGTCTACAGGGACGATCAGCCCCAGCATTTT. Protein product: CSVVYRDDQPQHF.

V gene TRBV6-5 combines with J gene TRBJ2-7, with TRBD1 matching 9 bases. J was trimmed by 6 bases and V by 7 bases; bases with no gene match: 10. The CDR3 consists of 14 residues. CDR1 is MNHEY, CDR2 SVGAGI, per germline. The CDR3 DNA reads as TGTGCCAGCAATCCGGGACAGGGAGGATTCGAGCAGTACTTC. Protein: CASNPGQGGFEQYF.